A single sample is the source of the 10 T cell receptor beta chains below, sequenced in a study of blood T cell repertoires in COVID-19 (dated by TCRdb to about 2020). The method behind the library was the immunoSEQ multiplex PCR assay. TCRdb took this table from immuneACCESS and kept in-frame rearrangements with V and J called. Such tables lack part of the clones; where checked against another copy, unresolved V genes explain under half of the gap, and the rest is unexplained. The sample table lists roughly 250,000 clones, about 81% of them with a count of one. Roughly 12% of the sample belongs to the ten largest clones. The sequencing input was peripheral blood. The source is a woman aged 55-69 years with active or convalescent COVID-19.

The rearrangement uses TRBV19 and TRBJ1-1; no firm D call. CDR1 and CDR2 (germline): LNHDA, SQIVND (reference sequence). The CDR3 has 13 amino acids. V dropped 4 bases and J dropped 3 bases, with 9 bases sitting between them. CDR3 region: CASSRPGYTEAFF. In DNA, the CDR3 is TGTGCCAGTAGTAGGCCGGGATACACTGAAGCTTTCTTT.

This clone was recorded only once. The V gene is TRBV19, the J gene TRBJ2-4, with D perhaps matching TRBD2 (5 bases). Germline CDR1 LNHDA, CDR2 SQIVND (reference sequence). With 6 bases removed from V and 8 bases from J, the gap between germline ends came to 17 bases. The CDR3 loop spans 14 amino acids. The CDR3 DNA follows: TGTGCCAGTAGCCCCCGGGATGACCTAGACATTCAGTACTTC. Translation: CASSPRDDLDIQYF.

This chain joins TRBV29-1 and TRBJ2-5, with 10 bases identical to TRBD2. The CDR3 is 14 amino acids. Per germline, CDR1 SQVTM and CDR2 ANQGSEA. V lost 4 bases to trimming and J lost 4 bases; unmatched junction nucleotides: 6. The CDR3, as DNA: TGCAGCGTTGGTGAGCGGGGGGGCACAGAGACCCAGTACTTC. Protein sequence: CSVGERGGTETQYF.

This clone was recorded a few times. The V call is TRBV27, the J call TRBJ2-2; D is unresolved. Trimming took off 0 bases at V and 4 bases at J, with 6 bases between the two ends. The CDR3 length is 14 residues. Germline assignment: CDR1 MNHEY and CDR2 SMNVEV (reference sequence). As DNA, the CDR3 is TGTGCCAGCAGTTTATCTCTCGGCACCGGGGAGCTGTTTTTT. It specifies CASSLSLGTGELFF.

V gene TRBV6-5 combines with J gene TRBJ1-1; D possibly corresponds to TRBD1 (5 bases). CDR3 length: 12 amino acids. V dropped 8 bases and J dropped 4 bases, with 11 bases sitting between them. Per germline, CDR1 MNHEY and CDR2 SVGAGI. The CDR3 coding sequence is TGTGCCAGCCGCCGACAGAGCACTGAAGCTTTCTTT. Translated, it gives CASRRQSTEAFF.

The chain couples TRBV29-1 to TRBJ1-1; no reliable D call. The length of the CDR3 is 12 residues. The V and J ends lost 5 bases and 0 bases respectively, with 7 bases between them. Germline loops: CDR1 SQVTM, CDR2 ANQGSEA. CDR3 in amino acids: CSVLQLNTEAFF. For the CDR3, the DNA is TGCAGCGTTTTACAGTTGAACACTGAAGCTTTCTTT.

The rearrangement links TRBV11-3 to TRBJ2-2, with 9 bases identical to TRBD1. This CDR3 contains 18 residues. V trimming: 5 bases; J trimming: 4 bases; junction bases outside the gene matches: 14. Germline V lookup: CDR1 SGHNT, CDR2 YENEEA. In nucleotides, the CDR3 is TGTGCCAGCAGCCCCGGGGCGAGGACAGGGGAGACCACCGGGGAGCTGTTTTTT. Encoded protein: CASSPGARTGETTGELFF. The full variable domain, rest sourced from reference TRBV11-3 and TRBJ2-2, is EAGVVQSPRYKIIEKKQPVAFWCNPISGHNTLYWYLQNLGQGPELLIRYENEEAVDDSQLPKDRFSAERLKGVDSTLKIQPAELGDSAVYLCASSPGARTGETTGELFFGEGSRLTVL.

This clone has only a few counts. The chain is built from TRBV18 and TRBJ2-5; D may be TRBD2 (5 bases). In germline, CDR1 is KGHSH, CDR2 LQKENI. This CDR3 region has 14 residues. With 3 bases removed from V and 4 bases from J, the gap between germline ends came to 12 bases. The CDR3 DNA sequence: TGTGCCAGCTCACCGACACCTCGGGGAGAGACCCAGTACTTC. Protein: CASSPTPRGETQYF.

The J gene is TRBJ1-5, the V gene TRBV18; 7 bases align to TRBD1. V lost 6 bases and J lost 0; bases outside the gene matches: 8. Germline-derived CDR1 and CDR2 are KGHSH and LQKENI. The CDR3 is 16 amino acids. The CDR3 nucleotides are TGTGCCAGCTCCTCCAAGGGGGCAGTTAGCAATCAGCCCCAGCATTTT. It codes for CASSSKGAVSNQPQHF.

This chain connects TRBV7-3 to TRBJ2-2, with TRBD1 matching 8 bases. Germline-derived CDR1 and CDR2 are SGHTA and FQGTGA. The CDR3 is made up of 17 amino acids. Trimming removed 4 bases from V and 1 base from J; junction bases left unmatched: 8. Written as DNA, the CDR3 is TGTGCCAGCAGCTCCCAGGGGGCGCGGGTGAACACCGGGGAGCTGTTTTTT. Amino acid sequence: CASSSQGARVNTGELFF.